This entry lists 12 T cell receptor beta chains sequenced from one sample in a study of radiotherapy plus CTLA-4 blockade in lung cancer. Generated by immunoSEQ multiplex PCR, the TCRdb table keeps only in-frame clones and is missing some. The table lists about 15,000 clones, approximately 75% of them singletons. The sequencing used peripheral blood, collected from a patient treated with radiotherapy plus ipilimumab. The receptors shown here come from a human donor with non-small cell lung cancer whose response to radiotherapy plus ipilimumab could not be evaluated.

This clone was seen a handful of times. The chain combines TRBV6-6 with TRBJ2-5, with 8 nucleotides matching TRBD2. The V segment lost 5 bases and the J segment 3 bases; nucleotides outside the gene matches: 8. Germline assignment: CDR1 MNHNY and CDR2 SVGAGI (reference sequence). This CDR3 is built from 15 residues. CDR3 sequence reads: CASSTPGRGEETQYF. DNA for the CDR3: TGTGCCAGCAGTACCCCCGGGCGGGGGGAAGAGACCCAGTACTTC.

J is TRBJ1-2 and V is TRBV21-1; the table's D call of TRBD1 was not tested on the DNA. TRBV21-1 is deemed a pseudogene. The CDR3 spans 16 residues. CDR3 protein: CASSKKWIGGNYGYTF. The DNA for the CDR3 is TGTGCCAGCAGCAAAAAGTGGATAGGGGGCAACTATGGCTACACCTTC.

The chain couples TRBV27 to TRBJ2-1, with 10 bases that match TRBD2. With 3 bases clipped from V and 8 bases from J, the junction kept 13 bases outside the gene matches. This CDR3 contains 17 residues. Germline V gene lookup returns CDR1 MNHEY and CDR2 SMNVEV (reference sequence). The CDR3 DNA reads as TGTGCCAGCAGTTTGAATATTCAGAGCGGGGGGGCTTATGAGCAGTTCTTC. Translating gives CASSLNIQSGGAYEQFF.

This chain links TRBV18 with TRBJ1-1; D is unclear. The CDR3 consists of 12 residues. The ends were cut back, 6 bases at V and 2 bases at J, with 7 bases in the middle. Germline V gene data show CDR1 as KGHSH and CDR2 as LQKENI. This CDR3 is CASSLDNTEAFF. DNA of the CDR3: TGTGCCAGCTCTCTAGACAACACTGAAGCTTTCTTT. Full variable domain (rest looked up from reference TRBV18 and TRBJ1-1): NAGVMQNPRHLVRRRGQEARLRCSPMKGHSHVYWYRQLPEEGLKFMVYLQKENIIDESGMPKERFSAEFPKEGPSILRIQQVVRGDSAAYFCASSLDNTEAFFGQGTRLTVV.

This clone was detected only a few times. V usage is TRBV7-9 and J usage is TRBJ2-5; 8 bases are a match to TRBD1. V trimming: 2 bases; J trimming: 5 bases; junction bases outside the gene matches: 7. Germline values: CDR1 SEHNR, CDR2 FQNEAQ (reference sequence). CDR3 length: 15 amino acids. Here the CDR3 reads CASSLLNRGMETQYF. The CDR3, as DNA: TGTGCCAGCAGCTTATTAAACAGGGGGATGGAGACCCAGTACTTC.

This clone was observed a few times. V and J are TRBV27 and TRBJ2-5; 12 nucleotides agree with TRBD1. The CDR3 covers 15 residues. Germline loops: CDR1 MNHEY, CDR2 SMNVEV (reference sequence). The V segment lost 6 bases and the J segment 5 bases; nucleotides outside the gene matches: 7. The CDR3 loop reads CASSSGTGGVETQYF. The CDR3 DNA is TGTGCCAGCAGCTCCGGGACAGGGGGCGTTGAGACCCAGTACTTC.

The chain combines TRBV5-4 with TRBJ2-6; maybe TRBD1 (6 bases). The CDR3 has 17 residues. Trimming shortened V by 2 bases and J by 0 bases, and 12 bases separated the two germline ends. CDR1 and CDR2 from the germline V gene are SGHNT and YYREEE (reference sequence). CDR3 sequence reads: CASSLGQFLSGANVLTF. The CDR3 bases are TGTGCCAGCAGCTTAGGACAGTTCCTCTCTGGGGCCAACGTCCTGACTTTC.

This clone was counted between two and nine times. The chain recombines TRBV11-2 with TRBJ1-1, with a possible D match to TRBD1 (5 bases). Germline V gene data show CDR1 as SGHAT and CDR2 as FQNNGV. V lost 1 base and J lost 4, with 10 bases in between. The CDR3 contains 14 residues. The CDR3 loop is CASSLGQGSTEAFF. For the CDR3, the DNA is TGTGCCAGCAGCTTAGGTCAGGGAAGCACTGAAGCTTTCTTT.

In the case of this clone: Other DNA sequences in the same sample also yield this CDR3. V and J are TRBV6-1 and TRBJ1-2; the match to TRBD1 covers 7 bases. Trimming cost V 6 bases and J 7 bases; bases outside gene matches: 14. CDR1 is MNHNS and CDR2 is SASEGT in the germline V gene. The CDR3 is made up of 15 amino acids. The CDR3 sequence: CASRVKEQGGRGYTF. CDR3 coding DNA: TGTGCCAGCAGAGTTAAAGAGCAGGGGGGTCGTGGCTACACCTTC.

The chain employs TRBV30 and TRBJ2-7, with D possibly matching TRBD1 (6 bases). Germline assignment: CDR1 GTSNPN and CDR2 SVGIG (reference sequence). The CDR3 contains 12 residues. The V end lost 8 bases, the J end lost 0 bases, and 11 bases lay between the germline ends. CDR3 in amino acids: CALDRSSYEQYF. In DNA form, the CDR3 reads TGTGCCCTCGACAGGAGCTCCTACGAGCAGTACTTC.

The chain has TRBV4-1 and TRBJ2-7; 8 positions agree with TRBD1. V shed 0 bases and J 3 bases; nucleotides not matched to a gene: 13. The CDR3 loop spans 18 amino acids. Germline-derived CDR1 and CDR2 are MGHRA and YSYEKL. CDR3 sequence: CASSQDSKGTGLNYEQYF. Here the CDR3 DNA reads TGCGCCAGCAGCCAAGATAGTAAGGGGACAGGACTTAACTACGAGCAGTACTTC.

The CDR3 here is CASSWSAGQIINYGYTF. CDR3 nucleotide sequence: TGTGCCAGCAGTTGGTCTGCAGGGCAGATTATTAACTATGGCTACACCTTC. V is TRBV27 and J is TRBJ1-2, with D possibly being TRBD1 (5 bases). The CDR3 totals 17 residues. Germline CDR1 MNHEY, CDR2 SMNVEV (reference sequence). Between the trimmed V and J ends, which lost 4 bases and 1 base, there was a span of 19 bases.